One and the same sample provided the 28 T cell receptor beta chains below, sequenced in a study of T cells expressing NK-cell markers. One entry per CDR3 protein, without DNA, is what TCRdb gives after re-calling the 5' RACE reads. The sample table includes approximately 150,000 distinct CDR3 sequences. Sequencing was performed on blood T cells: a sorted CD56 or NKG2C T cell subset, CD4+ or CD8+ T cells, or bulk PBMC T cells (not recorded which). The receptor set was obtained from a woman between 18 and 69 years old in good health.

The chain links TRBV28 to TRBJ2-7; the D gene TCRdb calls, TRBD1, cannot be checked with no DNA. The CDR3 length is 15 residues. The V gene's germline CDR1 is MDHEN and CDR2 SYDVKM. CDR3 loop: CASGSPGQGVREQYF.

This chain connects TRBV10-3 to TRBJ2-3; TCRdb returns TRBD2, unconfirmable since there is no DNA. Germline V gives CDR1 ENHRY, CDR2 SYGVKD. The CDR3 length is 14 residues. CDR3 sequence: CAITRTSGTDTQYF.

V gene TRBV2 combines with J gene TRBJ2-1; TCRdb selects TRBD1, and the lack of DNA leaves this call unchecked. Germline loops: CDR1 SNHLY, CDR2 FYNNEI. The CDR3 totals 12 residues. CDR3 amino acids: CASSPVRGEQFF.

The chain carries TRBV5-1 and TRBJ2-4; there is no DNA to check the TCRdb D call of TRBD1. Germline V CDR1 and CDR2: SGHRS, YFSETQ. The CDR3 covers 14 residues. The CDR3 here is CASSPLGGENIQYF.

The V gene is TRBV6-5, the J gene TRBJ2-7. CDR3 length equals 12 residues. Germline V gene data show CDR1 as MNHEY and CDR2 as SVGAGI. Here the CDR3 reads CASSDLASEQYF.

The chain is built from TRBV20-1 and TRBJ2-2; the D gene TCRdb calls, TRBD1, cannot be checked with no DNA. Per the germline V gene, CDR1 is DFQATT and CDR2 is SNEGSKA (reference sequence). The CDR3 contains 13 residues. CDR3 in amino acids: CSVETGGSGELFF.

The rearrangement links TRBV24-1 to TRBJ2-6. In germline, CDR1 is KGHDR, CDR2 SFDVKD. The length of the CDR3 is 15 residues. CDR3 region: CATSDRISGANVLTF.

This chain connects TRBV7-3 to TRBJ2-1; TCRdb reports TRBD2, a call that lacks DNA to check it against. The length of the CDR3 is 17 residues. Germline lookup yields CDR1 SGHTA and CDR2 FQGTGA. The CDR3: CASSPQSSGRGSGEQFF.

The J gene is TRBJ1-6, the V gene TRBV20-1. Germline V gives CDR1 DFQATT, CDR2 SNEGSKA (reference sequence). The CDR3 is 12 residues long. The CDR3 reads CSAPMRNSPLHF.

The J gene is TRBJ1-1, the V gene TRBV28. Per the germline V gene, CDR1 is MDHEN and CDR2 is SYDVKM. This CDR3 has 13 amino acids. CDR3 protein: CASSPKDLTEAFF.

The chain joins TRBV20-1 to TRBJ2-2; lacking DNA, the TRBD2 call made by TCRdb goes unchecked. Per germline, CDR1 DFQATT and CDR2 SNEGSKA (reference sequence). This CDR3 is built from 17 residues. This chain's CDR3 is CSARDPSGRPWGGELFF.

The chain is built from TRBV29-1 and TRBJ2-1; as DNA is missing, the TRBD1 call by TCRdb cannot be tested. Germline-derived CDR1 and CDR2 are SQVTM and ANQGSEA. This CDR3 spans 12 amino acids. The CDR3 spells CSVEEGANEQFF.

V usage is TRBV7-3 and J usage is TRBJ2-1; without DNA, the TCRdb call of TRBD2 cannot be checked. CDR1 is SGHTA, CDR2 FQGTGA, per germline. This CDR3 has 16 amino acids. The CDR3 here is CASSPRGGRAGNEQFF. The full variable domain, with the rest looked up from reference TRBV7-3 and TRBJ2-1, is GAGVSQTPSNKVTEKGKYVELRCDPISGHTALYWYRQSLGQGPEFLIYFQGTGAADDSGLPNDRFFAVRPEGSVSTLKIQRTERGDSAVYLCASSPRGGRAGNEQFFGPGTRLTVL.

The V call is TRBV7-8, the J call TRBJ2-7; TCRdb indicates TRBD1, and absent DNA this call remains unverified. The CDR3 is 14 amino acids. CDR1 SGHVS and CDR2 FQNEAQ come from the germline V gene. CDR3 region: CASSPQGAYYEQYF.

This chain uses TRBV6-2 or TRBV6-3 with TRBJ2-1; TCRdb returns TRBD2, unconfirmable since there is no DNA. The germline V gene encodes CDR1 MNHEY and CDR2 SVGEGT. This CDR3 spans 17 amino acids. CDR3: CASSSRGEAGARDEQFF.

The chain recombines TRBV5-1 with TRBJ2-7. The CDR3 has 14 amino acids. Germline V CDR1 and CDR2: SGHRS, YFSETQ. This CDR3 is CATQPGLGNYEQYF.

The gene calls are TRBV20-1 and TRBJ2-5; there is no DNA to check the TCRdb D call of TRBD2. Germline V gene data show CDR1 as DFQATT and CDR2 as SNEGSKA (reference sequence). The CDR3 loop spans 15 amino acids. The CDR3: CSARDRREGWQTQYF.

The rearrangement joins TRBV18 to TRBJ1-1; no DNA is available, so the TRBD1 call from TCRdb remains unchecked. The CDR3 is made up of 18 amino acids. Germline V CDR1 and CDR2: KGHSH, LQKENI. CDR3 residues: CASSPPRGDRGLFTEAFF.

V is TRBV9 and J is TRBJ2-5; TCRdb's D call of TRBD1 is untestable without DNA. Germline V gene data show CDR1 as SGDLS and CDR2 as YYNGEE. CDR3 length equals 16 residues. CDR3 residues: CASSVSAGAGAETQYF.

V usage is TRBV7-2 and J usage is TRBJ2-7. The germline V gene encodes CDR1 SGHTA and CDR2 FQGNSA. This CDR3 contains 13 residues. The CDR3 region is CASSSDNSYEQYF.

The rearrangement links TRBV5-1 to TRBJ2-1; TCRdb returns TRBD2, unconfirmable since there is no DNA. CDR3 length: 15 amino acids. Germline V gene lookup returns CDR1 SGHRS and CDR2 YFSETQ. The CDR3 is CASRTLAGGQDEQFF.

The CDR3 here is CASSDLAGGPHEQFF. V gene TRBV3-1 combines with J gene TRBJ2-1; with no DNA, the TCRdb D assignment of TRBD2 cannot be verified. The CDR3 runs 15 residues. The germline CDR1 and CDR2 sequences are LGHDT and YNNKEL (reference sequence).

V usage is TRBV4-1 and J usage is TRBJ2-1; absent DNA, TCRdb's TRBD2 call cannot be checked. CDR3 length: 17 residues. Germline-derived CDR1 and CDR2 are MGHRA and YSYEKL. The CDR3 sequence: CASSQGIGREWSYEQFF.

This CDR3 is CASSAGFQAFF. This chain joins TRBV12-3 or TRBV12-4 and TRBJ1-1; the D call of TRBD1 rests on TCRdb alone, since no DNA is present to check it. The CDR3 is 11 residues long.

CDR3 protein: CAAGAGAYEQYF. The rearrangement links TRBV30 to TRBJ2-7; no DNA is available, so the TRBD1 call from TCRdb remains unchecked. Germline values: CDR1 GTSNPN, CDR2 SVGIG (reference sequence). The CDR3 totals 12 residues.

The chain couples TRBV14 to TRBJ2-1; TCRdb's D call of TRBD1 is untestable without DNA. The CDR3 loop spans 12 amino acids. Per the germline V gene, CDR1 is SGHDN and CDR2 is FVKESK. This CDR3 is CASSRDSREQFF.

This sequence joins TRBV20-1 and TRBJ2-7; TCRdb selects TRBD1, and the lack of DNA leaves this call unchecked. Per the germline V gene, CDR1 is DFQATT and CDR2 is SNEGSKA (reference sequence). CDR3 length: 14 amino acids. CDR3 sequence reads: CSARLWERAYEQYF.

V and J are TRBV5-1 and TRBJ1-1. CDR1 and CDR2 from the germline V gene are SGHRS and YFSETQ. The CDR3 covers 16 residues. CDR3 in amino acids: CASRSGILARNTEAFF.